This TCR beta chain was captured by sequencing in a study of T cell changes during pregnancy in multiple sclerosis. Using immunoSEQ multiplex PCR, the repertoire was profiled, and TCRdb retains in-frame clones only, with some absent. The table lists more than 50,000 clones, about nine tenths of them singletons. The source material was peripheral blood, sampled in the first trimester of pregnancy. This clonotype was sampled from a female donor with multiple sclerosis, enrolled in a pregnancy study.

The DNA of the CDR3 is TGTGCCAGTAGTATCCTCCGTTCGGGGGACAGGGTGAATTCACCCCTCCACTTT. Translation gives CASSILRSGDRVNSPLHF. This chain connects TRBV19 to TRBJ1-6; 9 bases agree with TRBD1. The germline V gene encodes CDR1 LNHDA and CDR2 SQIVND (reference sequence). The CDR3 runs to 18 residues. Trimming took 3 bases from V and 7 from J; bases not matched to a gene: 13.